Included here is one T cell receptor (beta chain) sequence, with context. Its antigen is still unknown. Base qualities are not recorded, but no much larger clone differs from it by a single base. Library prep was done by the immunoSEQ multiplex PCR assay. TCRdb holds this immuneACCESS table with in-frame rearrangements only. Some clones are missing; in checked studies, unresolved V genes explain under half, and the rest has no known cause. The sample table shows about 120,000 clones, and 85% to 90% are seen once. Together, the top ten hold just under 7% of the sample. This entry is derived from a study of radiotherapy plus CTLA-4 blockade in lung cancer (dated 2018 in TCRdb). Regarding the complete study: Objective responses were observed in approximately 19% of enrolled patients, and disease control was achieved in 30% to 40%. Beyond this particular receptor, the publication reports: The strongest predictors of response were reported to be early dynamic shifts in blood T cell clones along with a rise in serum interferon-beta following radiation. TCR clones derived from tumors expanded in peripheral blood after treatment with radiotherapy and ipilimumab.

V lost 3 bases and J lost 2 bases, and the count of bases not matched to a germline gene is 8. From the cysteine up to the phenylalanine, the CDR3 has a length of 17 residues. Here the CDR3 DNA is all that survives: 51 bases in frame from base 1. Based on the germline V gene (reference sequence), the CDR1 and CDR2 sequences are MNHEY and SMNVEV. The study tested focal radiation therapy combined with CTLA-4 blockade (ipilimumab) in patients with chemo-refractory metastatic non-small-cell lung cancer. The receptor was isolated from a human donor with non-small cell lung cancer that progressed on radiotherapy plus ipilimumab. The source material was peripheral blood, sampled from a patient treated with radiotherapy plus ipilimumab. The chain was built from TRBV27 and TRBJ2-7; the central 12 bases match TRBD2. The nucleotide sequence reads as follows: TGTGCCAGCAGTTTCAATCGCGGACTAGCGGGGACCTACGAGCAGTACTTC. Its translation reads: CASSFNRGLAGTYEQYF.